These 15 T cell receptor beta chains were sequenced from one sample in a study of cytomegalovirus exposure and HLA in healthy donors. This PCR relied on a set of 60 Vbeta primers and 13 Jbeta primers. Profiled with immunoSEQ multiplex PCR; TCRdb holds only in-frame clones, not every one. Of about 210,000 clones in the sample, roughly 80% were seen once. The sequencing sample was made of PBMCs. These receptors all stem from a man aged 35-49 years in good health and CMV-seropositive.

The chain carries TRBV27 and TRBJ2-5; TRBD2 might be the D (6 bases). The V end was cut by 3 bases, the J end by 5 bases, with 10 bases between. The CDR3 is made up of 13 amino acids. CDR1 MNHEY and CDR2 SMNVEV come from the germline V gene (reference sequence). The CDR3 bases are TGTGCCAGCAGTTTGGGGGGAATGGAGACCCAGTACTTC. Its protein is CASSLGGMETQYF.

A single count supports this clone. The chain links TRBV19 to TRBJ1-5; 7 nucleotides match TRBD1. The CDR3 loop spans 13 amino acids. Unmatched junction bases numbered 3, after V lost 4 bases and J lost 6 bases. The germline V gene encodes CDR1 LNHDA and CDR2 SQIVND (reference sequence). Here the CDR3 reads CASSTRTGQPQHF. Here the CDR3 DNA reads TGTGCCAGTAGTACGCGGACAGGTCAGCCCCAGCATTTT.

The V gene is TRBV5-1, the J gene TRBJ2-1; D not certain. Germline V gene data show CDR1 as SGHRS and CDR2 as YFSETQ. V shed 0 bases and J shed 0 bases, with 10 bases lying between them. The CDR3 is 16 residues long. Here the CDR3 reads CASSLGAASSYNEQFF. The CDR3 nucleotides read TGCGCCAGCAGCTTGGGAGCCGCGAGCTCCTACAATGAGCAGTTCTTC.

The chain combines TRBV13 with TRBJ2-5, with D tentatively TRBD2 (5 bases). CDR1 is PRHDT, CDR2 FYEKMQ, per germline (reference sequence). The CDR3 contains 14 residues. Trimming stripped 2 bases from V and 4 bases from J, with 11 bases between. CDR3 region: CASSLWGEGETQYF. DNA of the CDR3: TGTGCCAGCAGCTTATGGGGTGAGGGAGAGACCCAGTACTTC.

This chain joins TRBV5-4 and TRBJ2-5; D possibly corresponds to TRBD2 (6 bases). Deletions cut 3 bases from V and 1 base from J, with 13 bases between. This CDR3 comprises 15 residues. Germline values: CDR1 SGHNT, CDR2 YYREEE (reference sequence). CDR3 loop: CASSSGVMGQETQYF. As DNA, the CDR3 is TGTGCCAGCAGCTCGGGAGTTATGGGCCAAGAGACCCAGTACTTC.

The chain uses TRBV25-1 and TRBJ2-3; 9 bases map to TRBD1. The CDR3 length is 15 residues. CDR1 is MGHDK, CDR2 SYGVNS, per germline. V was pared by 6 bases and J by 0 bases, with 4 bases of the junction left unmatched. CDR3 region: CASSYRGPSTDTQYF. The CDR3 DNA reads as TGTGCCAGCAGCTACAGGGGGCCTAGCACAGATACGCAGTATTTT.

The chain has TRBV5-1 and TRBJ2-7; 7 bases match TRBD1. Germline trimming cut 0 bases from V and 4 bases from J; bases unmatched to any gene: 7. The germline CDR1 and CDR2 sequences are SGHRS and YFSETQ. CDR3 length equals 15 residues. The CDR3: CASSLETGNTYEQYF. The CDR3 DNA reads TGCGCCAGCAGCTTGGAGACAGGGAACACGTACGAGCAGTACTTC.

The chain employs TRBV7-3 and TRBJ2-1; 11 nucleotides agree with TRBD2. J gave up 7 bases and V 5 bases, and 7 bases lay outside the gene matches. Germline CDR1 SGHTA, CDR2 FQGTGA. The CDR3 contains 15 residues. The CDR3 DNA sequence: TGTGCCAGCAGCCAACTAGCGGGAGCGCGGAATGAGCAGTTCTTC. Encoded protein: CASSQLAGARNEQFF. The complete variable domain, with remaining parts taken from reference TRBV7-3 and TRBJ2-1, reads GAGVSQTPSNKVTEKGKYVELRCDPISGHTALYWYRQSLGQGPEFLIYFQGTGAADDSGLPNDRFFAVRPEGSVSTLKIQRTERGDSAVYLCASSQLAGARNEQFFGPGTRLTVL.

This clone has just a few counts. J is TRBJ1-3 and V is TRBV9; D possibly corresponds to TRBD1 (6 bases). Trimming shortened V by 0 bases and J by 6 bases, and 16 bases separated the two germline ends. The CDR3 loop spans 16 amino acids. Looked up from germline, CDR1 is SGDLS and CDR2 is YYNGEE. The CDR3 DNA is TGTGCCAGCAGCGTAGCGACAGGCCCTTTGAAAAACACCATATATTTT. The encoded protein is CASSVATGPLKNTIYF.

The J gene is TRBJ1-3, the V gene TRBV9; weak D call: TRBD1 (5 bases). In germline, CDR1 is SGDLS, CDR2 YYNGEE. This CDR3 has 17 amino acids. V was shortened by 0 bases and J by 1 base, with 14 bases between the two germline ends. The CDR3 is CASSVDPGRGSGNTIYF. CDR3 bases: TGTGCCAGCAGCGTAGACCCGGGTCGGGGGTCTGGAAACACCATATATTTT.

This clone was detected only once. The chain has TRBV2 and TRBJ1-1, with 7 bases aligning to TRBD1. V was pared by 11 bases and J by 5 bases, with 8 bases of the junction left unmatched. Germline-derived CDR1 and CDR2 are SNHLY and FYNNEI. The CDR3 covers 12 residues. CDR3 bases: TGTGCCGGTCGACAGGGTGGGACTGAAGCTTTCTTT. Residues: CAGRQGGTEAFF.

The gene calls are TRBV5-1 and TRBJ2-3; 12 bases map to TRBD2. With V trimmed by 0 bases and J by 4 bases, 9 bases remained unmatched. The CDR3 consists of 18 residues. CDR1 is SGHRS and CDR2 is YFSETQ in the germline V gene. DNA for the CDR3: TGCGCCAGCAGCTTGGCCACTTCTCGACTAGCGGGAGCAGATACGCAGTATTTT. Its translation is CASSLATSRLAGADTQYF.

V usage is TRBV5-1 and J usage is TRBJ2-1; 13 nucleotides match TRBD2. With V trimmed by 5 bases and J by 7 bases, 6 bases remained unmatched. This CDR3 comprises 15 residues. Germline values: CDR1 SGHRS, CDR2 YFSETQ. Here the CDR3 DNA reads TGCGCCAGCAGAGAACTAGCGGGAGGGCCGAATGAGCAGTTCTTC. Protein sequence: CASRELAGGPNEQFF.

CDR3 protein: CASSPGTGWLADTGELFF. In DNA form, the CDR3 reads TGCGCCAGCAGCCCCGGGACAGGGTGGCTAGCGGACACCGGGGAGCTGTTTTTT. This sequence joins TRBV5-1 and TRBJ2-2; 9 bases line up with TRBD1. The V and J ends lost 4 bases and 3 bases, in that order; junction bases with no gene match: 13. The CDR3 sequence is 18 residues long. Germline CDR1 and CDR2: SGHRS and YFSETQ.

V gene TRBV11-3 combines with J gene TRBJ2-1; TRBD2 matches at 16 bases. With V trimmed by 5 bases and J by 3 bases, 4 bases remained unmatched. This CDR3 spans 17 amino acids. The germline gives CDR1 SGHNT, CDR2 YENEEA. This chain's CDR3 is CASSGTSGRAGYNEQFF. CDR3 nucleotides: TGTGCCAGCAGCGGGACTAGCGGGAGGGCCGGCTACAATGAGCAGTTCTTC.